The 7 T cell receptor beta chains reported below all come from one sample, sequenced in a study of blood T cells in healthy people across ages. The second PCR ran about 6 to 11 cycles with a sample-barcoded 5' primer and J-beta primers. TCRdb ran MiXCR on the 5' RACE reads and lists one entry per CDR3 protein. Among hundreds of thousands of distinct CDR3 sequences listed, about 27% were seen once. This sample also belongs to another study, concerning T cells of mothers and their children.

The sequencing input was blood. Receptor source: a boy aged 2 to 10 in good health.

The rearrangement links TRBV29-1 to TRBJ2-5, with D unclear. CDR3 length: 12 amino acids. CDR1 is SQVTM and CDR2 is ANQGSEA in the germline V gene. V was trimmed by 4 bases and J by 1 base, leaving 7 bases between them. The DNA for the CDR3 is TGCAGCGTTGTAAGGAGCCAAGAGACCCAGTACTTC. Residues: CSVVRSQETQYF.

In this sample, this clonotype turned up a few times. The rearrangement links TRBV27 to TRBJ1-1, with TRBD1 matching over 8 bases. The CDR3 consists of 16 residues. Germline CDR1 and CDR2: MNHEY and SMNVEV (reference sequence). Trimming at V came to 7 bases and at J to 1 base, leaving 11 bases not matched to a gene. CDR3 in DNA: TGTGCCAGCAACCCTTTTTGGGACAGGCCGAACACTGAAGCTTTCTTT. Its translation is CASNPFWDRPNTEAFF.

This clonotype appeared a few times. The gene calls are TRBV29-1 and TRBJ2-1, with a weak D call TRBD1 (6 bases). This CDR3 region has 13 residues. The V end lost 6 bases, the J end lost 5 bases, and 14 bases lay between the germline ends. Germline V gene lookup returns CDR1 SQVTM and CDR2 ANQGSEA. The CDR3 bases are TGCAGCGTGGAACTGGACAGCAACAATGAGCAGTTCTTC. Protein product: CSVELDSNNEQFF.

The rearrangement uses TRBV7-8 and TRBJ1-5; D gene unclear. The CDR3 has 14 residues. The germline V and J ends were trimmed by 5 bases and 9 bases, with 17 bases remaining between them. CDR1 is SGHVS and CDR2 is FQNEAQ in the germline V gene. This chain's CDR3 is CASSTRTPWAPQHF. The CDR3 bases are TGTGCCAGCAGCACGAGGACTCCATGGGCGCCCCAGCATTTT.

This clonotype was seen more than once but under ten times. This CDR3 reads CASSLPFNGAKNIQYF. The CDR3 bases are TGTGCCAGCAGTTTACCCTTTAATGGGGCCAAAAACATTCAGTACTTC. The chain combines TRBV28 with TRBJ2-4; D is unclear. This CDR3 contains 16 residues. V was pared by 2 bases and J by 1 base, with 12 bases between. The germline CDR1 and CDR2 sequences are MDHEN and SYDVKM.

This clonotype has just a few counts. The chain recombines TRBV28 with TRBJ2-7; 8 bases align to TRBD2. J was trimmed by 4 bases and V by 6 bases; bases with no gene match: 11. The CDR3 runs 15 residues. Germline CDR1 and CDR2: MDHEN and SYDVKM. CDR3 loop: CASSPGGGIKYEQYF. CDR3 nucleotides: TGTGCCAGCAGCCCCGGGGGGGGAATTAAATACGAGCAGTACTTC.

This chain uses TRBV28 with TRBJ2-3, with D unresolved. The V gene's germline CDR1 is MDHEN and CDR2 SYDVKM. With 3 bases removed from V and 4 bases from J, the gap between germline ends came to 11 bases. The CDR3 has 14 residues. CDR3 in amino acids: CASSFSSYADTQYF. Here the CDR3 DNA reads TGTGCCAGCAGTTTTTCTAGTTATGCAGATACGCAGTATTTT.